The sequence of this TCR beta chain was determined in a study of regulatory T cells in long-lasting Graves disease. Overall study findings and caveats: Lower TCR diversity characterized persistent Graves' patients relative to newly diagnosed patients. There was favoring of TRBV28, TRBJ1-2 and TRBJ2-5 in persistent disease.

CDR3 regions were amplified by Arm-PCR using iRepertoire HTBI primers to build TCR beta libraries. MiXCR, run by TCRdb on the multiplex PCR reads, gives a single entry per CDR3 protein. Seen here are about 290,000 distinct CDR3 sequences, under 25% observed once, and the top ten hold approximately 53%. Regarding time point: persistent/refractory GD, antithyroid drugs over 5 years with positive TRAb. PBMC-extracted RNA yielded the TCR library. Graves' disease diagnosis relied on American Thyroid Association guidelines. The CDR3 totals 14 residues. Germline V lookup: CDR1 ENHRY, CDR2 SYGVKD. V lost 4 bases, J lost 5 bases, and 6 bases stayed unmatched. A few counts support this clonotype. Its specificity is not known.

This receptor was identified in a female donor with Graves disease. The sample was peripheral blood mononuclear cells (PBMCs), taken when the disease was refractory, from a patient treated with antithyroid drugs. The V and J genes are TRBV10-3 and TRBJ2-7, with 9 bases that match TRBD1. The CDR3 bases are TGTGCCATCAGTGTCGGGACAGGGCAAGACGAGCAGTACTTC. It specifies CAISVGTGQDEQYF.